At least ten counts were recorded for the clone carrying this T cell receptor beta chain. Its target is unknown. These data originate in a study of regulatory T cells in long-lasting Graves disease. In building TCR beta libraries, iRepertoire HTBI primers were used together with Arm-PCR of CDR3 regions. MiXCR was run by TCRdb on the multiplex PCR reads, yielding one entry per CDR3 protein. The sample records a few hundred thousand distinct CDR3 sequences, 12% being singletons. Time point noted: newly diagnosed GD, antithyroid drugs for less than 3 months. The authors made the TCR library using RNA they extracted from PBMCs. Study-level results: Persistent disease samples used TRBV28, TRBJ1-2 and TRBJ2-5 preferentially. Sharing of public clonotypes was greater in persistent patients (2,741) than in new patients (around 1,000). Compared with new cases, persistent Graves' patients showed reduced TCR diversity.

V lost 5 bases and J lost 2; bases outside the gene matches: 6. Germline loops: CDR1 SEHNR, CDR2 FQNEAQ (reference sequence). This CDR3 spans 16 amino acids. This same sample was also taken into another study, of T cells in Graves' hyperthyroidism and ophthalmopathy. That paper notes: HTBI primers were used for first-round RT-PCR of the TCR CDR3.

J is TRBJ2-5 and V is TRBV7-9; the match to TRBD2 covers 12 bases. The source was peripheral blood mononuclear cells (PBMCs), collected at new diagnosis, from a patient treated with antithyroid drugs. This TCR was sampled from a woman aged 18-35 years with Graves disease. CDR3 nucleotide sequence: TGTGCCAGCAGCGAGAGACTAGCGGGGGATCAAGAGACCCAGTACTTC. Amino acids: CASSERLAGDQETQYF.